Listed here are 11 T cell receptor beta chains from one sample, sequenced in a study of cytomegalovirus exposure and HLA in healthy donors. TCRdb's table, derived via immunoSEQ multiplex PCR, lists solely in-frame clones and lacks some. Of about 110,000 clones listed, 88% were seen once; the top ten hold over 1.1%. The source material was PBMCs. The receptors were sampled from a woman between 25 and 40 years old in good health and CMV-seropositive.

This clone was recorded a few times. The chain links TRBV19 to TRBJ1-4, with a weak D call TRBD1 (5 bases). Per germline, CDR1 LNHDA and CDR2 SQIVND (reference sequence). This CDR3 is built from 14 residues. The ends were cut back, 6 bases at V and 8 bases at J, with 16 bases in the middle. CDR3 sequence: CASRYTGSGEKLFF. In nucleotides, the CDR3 is TGTGCCAGTAGGTATACAGGATCCGGAGAAAAACTGTTTTTT.

The chain recombines TRBV5-4 with TRBJ1-4, with D possibly matching TRBD1 (5 bases). Trimming pared 3 bases from V and 5 bases from J, leaving 14 bases between. Germline V gives CDR1 SGHNT, CDR2 YYREEE (reference sequence). The length of the CDR3 is 15 residues. CDR3 sequence: CASSSREEGNEKLFF. As DNA, the CDR3 is TGTGCCAGCAGCTCGCGGGAGGAGGGGAATGAAAAACTGTTTTTT.

The chain has TRBV30 and TRBJ2-7; D not certain. Germline assignment: CDR1 GTSNPN and CDR2 SVGIG (reference sequence). Trimming stripped 2 bases from V and 2 bases from J, with 10 bases between. The length of the CDR3 is 13 residues. The CDR3 DNA is TGTGCCTGGAGTTGGTCCCAGACCTACGAGCAGTACTTC. Translated, it gives CAWSWSQTYEQYF.

The CDR3 protein is CASSLSAGGNTEAFF. In nucleotides, the CDR3 is TGTGCCAGCAGTTTATCGGCAGGGGGGAACACTGAAGCTTTCTTT. The chain has TRBV27 and TRBJ1-1; 7 bases map to TRBD1. The CDR3 runs to 15 residues. V shed 0 bases, J shed 1 base, and the junction held 2 bases outside the gene matches. Germline V lookup: CDR1 MNHEY, CDR2 SMNVEV (reference sequence).

This chain connects TRBV7-2 to TRBJ2-1; 10 nucleotides align to TRBD1. The trim removed 5 bases at V and 7 bases at J, leaving 14 bases unmatched. This CDR3 region has 17 residues. In germline, CDR1 is SGHTA, CDR2 FQGNSA. Written as DNA, the CDR3 is TGTGCCAGCAGCCTCGATCTCCGGGACAGGGGTGTGAATGAGCAGTTCTTC. Translation gives CASSLDLRDRGVNEQFF.

The genes are TRBV6-1 and TRBJ1-5, with TRBD1 matching over 8 bases. CDR1 and CDR2 from the germline V gene are MNHNS and SASEGT. The CDR3 has 16 amino acids. Unmatched junction bases numbered 4, after V lost 3 bases and J lost 0 bases. The CDR3 spells CASSDPGGISNQPQHF. The CDR3 nucleotides read TGTGCCAGCAGTGATCCAGGGGGCATTAGCAATCAGCCCCAGCATTTT.

The gene calls are TRBV4-1 and TRBJ2-1, with unresolved D. Germline CDR1 MGHRA, CDR2 YSYEKL. The CDR3 runs to 13 residues. V gave up 1 base and J gave up 4 bases, with 5 bases separating them. The CDR3 protein is CASSQGDYNEQFF. The CDR3 DNA follows: TGCGCCAGCAGCCAAGGAGATTACAATGAGCAGTTCTTC.

The CDR3 protein is CASSMGQRMYEQYF. CDR3 DNA sequence: TGTGCCAGCAGCATGGGACAGAGGATGTACGAGCAGTACTTC. The chain joins TRBV7-8 to TRBJ2-7; TRBD1 agrees at 7 bases. The ends lost 5 bases at V and 4 bases at J; junction bases unmatched: 8. Germline V gives CDR1 SGHVS, CDR2 FQNEAQ. CDR3 size: 14 residues.

CDR3 loop: CASSFTPSGSSRETQYF. DNA of the CDR3: TGCGCCAGCAGCTTTACTCCTAGCGGGAGCTCCCGGGAGACCCAGTACTTC. This chain links TRBV5-1 with TRBJ2-5, with 10 nucleotides matching TRBD2. Germline CDR1 reads SGHRS; CDR2 reads YFSETQ. The CDR3 loop spans 17 amino acids. V gave up 2 bases and J gave up 5 bases; unmatched junction bases: 12.

This sequence joins TRBV7-2 and TRBJ2-3, with D perhaps matching TRBD2 (5 bases). The germline gives CDR1 SGHTA, CDR2 FQGNSA. The V end was cut by 5 bases, the J end by 5 bases, with 20 bases between. The CDR3 consists of 16 residues. In DNA, the CDR3 is TGTGCCAGCAGCCCCCGGGCTAGCTCACGGTTAGATACGCAGTATTTT. It specifies CASSPRASSRLDTQYF.

The chain uses TRBV28 and TRBJ1-2; D ambiguous. From germline, CDR1 is MDHEN and CDR2 SYDVKM. The CDR3 is 11 residues long. V lost 1 base and J 6 bases, leaving 3 bases between the germline ends. CDR3 nucleotide sequence: TGTGCCAGCAGTTTATATAATGGCTACACCTTC. It encodes CASSLYNGYTF.